Following are 22 T cell receptor beta chains from one sample sequenced in a study of cytomegalovirus exposure and HLA in healthy donors. The PCR had 60 Vbeta and 13 Jbeta primers. The data were produced by immunoSEQ multiplex PCR, yet TCRdb's version contains in-frame clones alone and is incomplete. The repertoire holds 150,000 to 200,000 clones, with over 70% as singletons. Sequenced sample: PBMCs. The receptors shown here come from a man aged 50 to 59 in good health and CMV-seronegative.

This sequence joins TRBV6-5 and TRBJ1-1; D is ambiguous. CDR1 is MNHEY and CDR2 is SVGAGI in the germline V gene. CDR3 length: 14 amino acids. The V gene lost 4 bases and the J gene lost 1 base, with 10 bases spanning the gap. The CDR3 region has the DNA TGTGCCAGCAGTTTTGGGCGGGGGAACACTGAAGCTTTCTTT. Protein: CASSFGRGNTEAFF.

The rearrangement uses TRBV4-3 and TRBJ2-1; 9 bases are a match to TRBD1. Losses at the gene ends were 3 bases for V and 6 bases for J; bases not matched to a gene: 15. This CDR3 has 18 amino acids. Germline V lookup: CDR1 LGHNA, CDR2 YSLEER. The CDR3 protein is CASSHQSPRQGGVNEQFF. The CDR3 DNA follows: TGCGCCAGCAGCCACCAGAGCCCGAGACAGGGGGGAGTCAATGAGCAGTTCTTC.

This sequence joins TRBV19 and TRBJ2-7; TRBD1 matches at 7 bases. Trimming cost V 5 bases and J 4 bases; bases outside gene matches: 11. CDR3 length: 15 amino acids. Germline V gene data show CDR1 as LNHDA and CDR2 as SQIVND (reference sequence). The CDR3 sequence is CASSPRDSSGYEQYF. CDR3 DNA: TGTGCCAGTAGTCCCCGGGACAGTTCGGGGTACGAGCAGTACTTC.

This chain connects TRBV27 to TRBJ2-5, with a tentative D call TRBD1 (5 bases). CDR3 size: 11 residues. Germline V CDR1 and CDR2: MNHEY, SMNVEV (reference sequence). V was trimmed by 7 bases and J by 4 bases, leaving 7 bases between them. The CDR3 bases are TGTGCCAGCAAAAGGGGAGAGACCCAGTACTTC. Protein product: CASKRGETQYF.

The chain joins TRBV5-4 to TRBJ1-3; no clear D. Germline CDR1 SGHNT, CDR2 YYREEE (reference sequence). Trimming removed 0 bases at V and 1 base at J, with 11 bases between. This CDR3 has 16 amino acids. The CDR3 region has the DNA TGTGCCAGCAGCTTGGGGGTCGGGGAGTCTGGAAACACCATATATTTT. Its translation: CASSLGVGESGNTIYF.

The CDR3 region is CASSLGPGAYEQYF. The DNA for the CDR3 is TGTGCCAGCAGCTTAGGGCCCGGAGCCTACGAGCAGTACTTC. This rearrangement joins TRBV11-2 to TRBJ2-7; no firm D call. Trimming shortened V by 1 base and J by 2 bases, and 9 bases separated the two germline ends. The germline gives CDR1 SGHAT, CDR2 FQNNGV. The CDR3 sequence is 14 residues long.

The chain recombines TRBV5-6 with TRBJ2-2, with 7 bases that match TRBD2. The CDR3 is made up of 15 amino acids. The V segment lost 4 bases and the J segment 7 bases; nucleotides outside the gene matches: 10. CDR1 SGHDT and CDR2 YYEEEE come from the germline V gene. CDR3 amino acids: CASSLPGRADGELFF. The CDR3 DNA reads TGTGCCAGCAGCCTCCCGGGGAGGGCGGACGGGGAGCTGTTTTTT.

This chain connects TRBV7-8 to TRBJ2-5; 7 nucleotides line up with TRBD2. J was trimmed by 0 bases and V by 1 base; bases with no gene match: 2. Per germline, CDR1 SGHVS and CDR2 FQNEAQ. The CDR3 totals 15 residues. The CDR3 DNA follows: TGTGCCAGCAGCTTAGGCGGGGGAAACCAAGAGACCCAGTACTTC. Encoded protein: CASSLGGGNQETQYF.

This clone appeared a single time. This chain uses TRBV4-3 with TRBJ1-4, with 7 bases that match TRBD1. The V segment lost 1 base and the J segment 4 bases; nucleotides outside the gene matches: 3. This CDR3 is built from 15 residues. Germline lookup yields CDR1 LGHNA and CDR2 YSLEER. Here the CDR3 DNA reads TGCGCCAGCAGCCAAGGACAGGGCATTAATGAAAAACTGTTTTTT. Translated: CASSQGQGINEKLFF.

This clone occurred once. The chain recombines TRBV5-1 with TRBJ1-5, with TRBD1 matching 11 bases. This CDR3 is 14 amino acids long. V lost 5 bases, J lost 5 bases, and 3 bases stayed unmatched. Germline V gene data show CDR1 as SGHRS and CDR2 as YFSETQ. CDR3 sequence reads: CASSPGQGDQPQHF. DNA for the CDR3: TGCGCCAGCAGTCCGGGACAGGGGGATCAGCCCCAGCATTTT.

This sequence joins TRBV5-6 and TRBJ2-3, with D unresolved. The CDR3 is 13 amino acids. Deletions cut 7 bases from V and 0 bases from J, with 9 bases between. Germline CDR1 is SGHDT and CDR2 is YYEEEE. CDR3 DNA sequence: TGTGCCAGCCACTTAACTAGCACAGATACGCAGTATTTT. Protein sequence: CASHLTSTDTQYF. Filled out from reference TRBV5-6 and TRBJ2-3, the complete variable domain reads DAGVTQSPTHLIKTRGQQVTLRCSPKSGHDTVSWYQQALGQGPQFIFQYYEEEERQRGNFPDRFSGHQFPNYSSELNVNALLLGDSALYLCASHLTSTDTQYFGPGTRLTVL.

J is TRBJ2-7 and V is TRBV6-5; the D gene is possibly TRBD1 (7 bases). Germline CDR1 is MNHEY and CDR2 is SVGAGI. V lost 7 bases to trimming and J lost 4 bases, with 20 bases between them. The length of the CDR3 is 15 residues. The CDR3 region has the DNA TGTGCCAGCACCCTTGGTGGAGGGGGCGGTTACGAGCAGTACTTC. This sequence encodes CASTLGGGGGYEQYF.

This rearrangement joins TRBV7-9 to TRBJ1-2; D gene uncertain. CDR1 SEHNR and CDR2 FQNEAQ come from the germline V gene (reference sequence). Trimming cost V 6 bases and J 2 bases, with 10 bases left between them. This CDR3 region has 13 residues. The CDR3: CASRKDSNYGYTF. Here the CDR3 DNA reads TGTGCCAGCAGAAAAGACTCAAACTATGGCTACACCTTC.

This clone has more than one count but fewer than ten. The chain links TRBV7-2 to TRBJ1-2, with D unresolved. Trimming took off 1 base at V and 5 bases at J, with 8 bases between the two ends. This CDR3 is 13 amino acids long. Germline V gene lookup returns CDR1 SGHTA and CDR2 FQGNSA. CDR3 amino acids: CASSLDTGYGYTF. CDR3 nucleotide sequence: TGTGCCAGCAGCTTAGATACGGGATATGGCTACACCTTC.

J is TRBJ1-1 and V is TRBV7-9; D ambiguous. CDR1 and CDR2 from the germline V gene are SEHNR and FQNEAQ (reference sequence). CDR3 length: 13 residues. V shed 4 bases and J shed 2 bases, with 8 bases lying between them. CDR3 sequence reads: CASSSRVNTEAFF. DNA for the CDR3: TGTGCCAGCAGCTCAAGAGTAAACACTGAAGCTTTCTTT.

The chain has TRBV2 and TRBJ2-7; D may be TRBD1 (6 bases). Germline loops: CDR1 SNHLY, CDR2 FYNNEI. CDR3 length equals 12 residues. V gave up 4 bases and J gave up 7 bases, with 11 bases separating them. The CDR3 here is CASSAGEKEQYF. CDR3 nucleotide sequence: TGTGCCAGCAGTGCAGGGGAGAAGGAGCAGTACTTC.

This clone has a single count. The V and J genes are TRBV9 and TRBJ2-7; 8 bases are a match to TRBD1. The CDR3 length is 16 residues. CDR1 is SGDLS, CDR2 YYNGEE, per germline. With V trimmed by 0 bases and J by 2 bases, 7 bases remained unmatched. The CDR3: CASSVGSGTGTYEQYF. The CDR3 DNA is TGTGCCAGCAGCGTAGGTTCCGGGACAGGAACCTACGAGCAGTACTTC.

The CDR3 protein is CASNGGDQETQYF. The CDR3 coding sequence is TGCGCCTCCAATGGGGGGGACCAAGAGACCCAGTACTTC. The chain links TRBV10-2 to TRBJ2-5; 7 bases line up with TRBD2. CDR1 is WSHSY, CDR2 SAAADI, per germline. The CDR3 is 13 residues long. Trimming removed 11 bases from V and 0 bases from J; junction bases left unmatched: 6.

The V call is TRBV19, the J call TRBJ1-2, with 7 positions matching TRBD1. Germline values: CDR1 LNHDA, CDR2 SQIVND (reference sequence). The CDR3 contains 13 residues. J gave up 6 bases and V 7 bases, and 8 bases lay outside the gene matches. CDR3 nucleotide sequence: TGTGCCAGTACCCCCGGGACAGCGAATGGCTACACCTTC. Translating it yields CASTPGTANGYTF.

This clone has a handful of counts. This rearrangement joins TRBV5-8 to TRBJ2-7, with 8 bases fitting TRBD2. V shed 0 bases and J 6 bases; nucleotides not matched to a gene: 8. The CDR3 runs 15 residues. From germline, CDR1 is SGHTS and CDR2 YDEGEE. CDR3 in DNA: TGTGCCAGCAGCTTGGAAAGGACTAGCTTTTCCGAGCAGTACTTC. It encodes CASSLERTSFSEQYF.

CDR3 nucleotides: TGTGCCAGCAGCTTACAACTTTCCGCCGGGGAGCTGTTTTTT. It codes for CASSLQLSAGELFF. J is TRBJ2-2 and V is TRBV7-9, with D uncertain. CDR3 length: 14 residues. V was pared by 2 bases and J by 6 bases, with 10 bases between. CDR1 SEHNR and CDR2 FQNEAQ come from the germline V gene (reference sequence).

The genes are TRBV7-9 and TRBJ1-1; 9 bases align to TRBD1. The CDR3 is 15 amino acids. The junction had 3 bases not matched to a gene; V was cut back by 4 bases and J by 0 bases. Germline CDR1 SEHNR, CDR2 FQNEAQ (reference sequence). The CDR3 DNA is TGTGCCAGCAGCTCAGGACAGGGGATGAACACTGAAGCTTTCTTT. This encodes CASSSGQGMNTEAFF.